Below, 15 T cell receptor beta chains from the same sample are listed, as sequenced in a study of T cells in Graves' hyperthyroidism and ophthalmopathy. The TCR beta CDR3 regions underwent amplification using RNA transcripts as the source. HTBI primers were the set used in a first-round RT-PCR of the TCR CDR3. TCRdb re-called the multiplex PCR reads with MiXCR, one entry per CDR3 protein. Among about 840,000 distinct CDR3 sequences listed, over 35% were seen once. The sample consisted of blood. The source of these receptors is a young man with Graves' hyperthyroidism.

Many counts were recorded for this clonotype. The chain recombines TRBV29-1 with TRBJ2-7; D perhaps matches TRBD2 (6 bases). Deletions cut 3 bases from V and 5 bases from J, with 17 bases between. This CDR3 contains 14 residues. The germline V gene has CDR1 SQVTM and CDR2 ANQGSEA. The CDR3 reads CSVDLGGKDHEQYF. The CDR3 nucleotides read TGCAGCGTTGACTTGGGGGGAAAGGACCACGAGCAGTACTTC.

The chain uses TRBV4-2 and TRBJ2-2; 12 nucleotides line up with TRBD2. The CDR3 totals 17 residues. Germline CDR1 is LGHNA and CDR2 is YNFKEQ. The junction had 4 bases not matched to a gene; V was cut back by 3 bases and J by 2 bases. CDR3 coding DNA: TGTGCCAGCAGCCACGCACTAGCGGGAGGAAACACCGGGGAGCTGTTTTTT. Translating gives CASSHALAGGNTGELFF.

Only one count was recorded for this clonotype. V and J are TRBV5-4 and TRBJ2-5; D is uncertain. V was clipped by 4 bases and J by 5 bases, with 9 bases between them. Germline V lookup: CDR1 SGHNT, CDR2 YYREEE (reference sequence). This CDR3 has 12 amino acids. This CDR3 reads CASSPVRETQYF. The CDR3, as DNA: TGTGCCAGCAGCCCAGTGAGGGAGACCCAGTACTTC.

This clonotype appeared a few times. The genes are TRBV12-3 or TRBV12-4 and TRBJ2-5; the match to TRBD2 covers 11 bases. The ends lost 5 bases at V and 8 bases at J; junction bases unmatched: 13. The CDR3 has 16 amino acids. The CDR3 coding sequence is TGTGCCAGCAGTGAGACCGGGACTAGCGGTCTCGTAACCCAGTACTTC. The encoded protein is CASSETGTSGLVTQYF.

As concerns this clonotype: A read error may produce the germline difference seen at one junction end. The V and J genes are TRBV19 and TRBJ1-5; D unresolved. The CDR3 totals 13 residues. The germline V gene encodes CDR1 LNHDA and CDR2 SQIVND (reference sequence). The CDR3 DNA is TGTGCCAGTAGTATTCTCGGCAATCAGACCCAGCATTTT. Translating it yields CASSILGNQTQHF.

The chain recombines TRBV7-9 with TRBJ1-5; the D gene is possibly TRBD1 (5 bases). Germline V gene lookup returns CDR1 SEHNR and CDR2 FQNEAQ (reference sequence). The CDR3 has 14 residues. Trimming cost V 1 base and J 5 bases, with 9 bases left between them. In nucleotides, the CDR3 is TGTGCCAGCAGCTTAGAGACAGATTATCAGCCCCAGCATTTT. This encodes CASSLETDYQPQHF.

There are many counts of this clonotype. The chain combines TRBV20-1 with TRBJ1-5; 7 bases fit TRBD1. The CDR3 runs to 15 residues. V shed 2 bases and J 4 bases; nucleotides not matched to a gene: 8. Germline-derived CDR1 and CDR2 are DFQATT and SNEGSKA (reference sequence). As DNA, the CDR3 is TGCAGTGCTAGAAGGGGGCAACAGGGGAATCAGCCCCAGCATTTT. It translates to CSARRGQQGNQPQHF.

This clonotype came up many times. V gene TRBV12-3 or TRBV12-4 combines with J gene TRBJ1-6; 7 bases match TRBD1. V was clipped by 7 bases and J by 9 bases; unmatched bases: 9. The CDR3 has 14 amino acids. The CDR3 loop is CASTLQGTTSPLHF. The DNA of the CDR3 is TGTGCCAGCACTCTACAGGGGACCACTTCACCCCTCCACTTT.

The rearrangement links TRBV6-5 to TRBJ1-6; perhaps TRBD1 as D (5 bases). V was trimmed by 0 bases and J by 12 bases, leaving 6 bases between them. Germline V gene sequence: CDR1 MNHEY, CDR2 SVGAGI. This CDR3 spans 12 amino acids. The CDR3 sequence is CASSYSQGPLHF. In nucleotides, the CDR3 is TGTGCCAGCAGTTACTCCCAGGGACCCCTCCACTTT.

This clonotype showed up just once. The junction does not match germline at one end; this may be a read error. The chain carries TRBV25-1 and TRBJ1-2; TRBD1 agrees at 7 bases. Looked up from germline, CDR1 is MGHDK and CDR2 is SYGVNS. This CDR3 has 14 residues. CDR3 coding DNA: TGTGCCAGCAGCCAATGGGACAGCAGTTATGGCTACAGCTTC. It codes for CASSQWDSSYGYSF.

In this sample, this clonotype turned up many times. The J gene is TRBJ1-1, the V gene TRBV29-1; D is ambiguous. The V gene's germline CDR1 is SQVTM and CDR2 ANQGSEA. CDR3 length equals 12 residues. Between the trimmed V and J ends, which lost 6 bases and 7 bases, there was a span of 15 bases. As DNA, the CDR3 is TGCAGCGTATGCGAAGGCAGAAATGAAGCTTTCTTT. Protein sequence: CSVCEGRNEAFF.

Here the CDR3 reads CASGLRSVYGYTF. CDR3 sequence (DNA): TGTGCTAGTGGTTTAAGATCGGTATATGGCTACACCTTC. The chain uses TRBV12-3 or TRBV12-4 and TRBJ1-2; the D is unclear. The CDR3 contains 13 residues.

V gene TRBV29-1 combines with J gene TRBJ2-7, with a possible D match to TRBD1 (5 bases). V shed 5 bases and J shed 5 bases, with 10 bases lying between them. Germline CDR1 is SQVTM and CDR2 is ANQGSEA. The CDR3 loop spans 11 amino acids. The CDR3, as DNA: TGCAGCGTTCGGGCAGGGAACGAGCAGTACTTC. Its translation: CSVRAGNEQYF.

This chain links TRBV5-4 with TRBJ2-7; D is unclear. Trimming removed 4 bases from V and 4 bases from J, with 27 bases in between. This CDR3 has 18 amino acids. Germline V CDR1 and CDR2: SGHNT, YYREEE (reference sequence). This chain's CDR3 is CASSDHPTTRLLPYEQYF. The DNA for the CDR3 is TGTGCCAGCAGCGACCACCCCACGACCCGACTCCTCCCATACGAGCAGTACTTC.

This clonotype appeared a few times. The chain carries TRBV12-3 or TRBV12-4 and TRBJ2-5; 12 positions match TRBD1. The CDR3 spans 15 residues. V shed 5 bases and J 4 bases; nucleotides not matched to a gene: 5. The CDR3 loop is CASSPRDRGPETQYF. Written as DNA, the CDR3 is TGTGCCAGCAGTCCCCGGGACAGGGGGCCAGAGACCCAGTACTTC.